Listed here are 8 T cell receptor beta chains from one sample, sequenced in a study of tumor and adjacent non-tumor tissue in lung cancer. The library came from three nested PCR rounds adapted from ARM-PCR protocols. From the multiplex PCR reads, TCRdb called clonotypes with MiXCR, one entry per CDR3 protein. The data hold 100,000 to 150,000 distinct CDR3 sequences, with 66% observed a single time. The template was RNA from unsorted bulk tissue. The source material was lung tumor tissue. These receptors were collected from a man in his thirties or forties with non-small cell lung cancer.

A word on this clonotype: A single base separates this from a much larger clone, so it may be a read error. CDR3 nucleotide sequence: TGCAGCGTTACGATAGGGACCTCCTACGAGCAGTACTTC. It specifies CSVTIGTSYEQYF. The gene calls are TRBV29-1 and TRBJ2-7; D possibly matches TRBD1 or TRBD2 (5 bases each). Looked up from germline, CDR1 is SQVTM and CDR2 is ANQGSEA. The CDR3 is made up of 13 amino acids. Trimming cost V 5 bases and J 0 bases, with 11 bases left between them.

Comments on this clonotype: One end of the junction is discordant with germline, which a read error may explain. V is TRBV4-3 and J is TRBJ2-3; the D call may be TRBD1 or TRBD2 (5 bases each). The CDR3 extends over 19 amino acids. Germline CDR1 reads LGHNA; CDR2 reads YSLEER. The CDR3 loop is CASSPESAGRSMGTGTQYF. The CDR3, as DNA: TGCGCAAGCAGCCCAGAATCTGCAGGGAGATCTATGGGCACAGGTACGCAGTATTTT.

This clonotype was seen repeatedly, ten times or more. The chain recombines TRBV20-1 with TRBJ1-2; D unclear. The CDR3 consists of 13 residues. CDR1 is DFQATT and CDR2 is SNEGSKA in the germline V gene (reference sequence). V was cut by 3 bases and J by 1 base, with 9 bases left in between. CDR3 DNA: TGCAGTGCTAGTCATCCTCTTAACTATGGCTACACCTTC. Its protein is CSASHPLNYGYTF.

A remark on this clonotype: One end of the junction does not line up with germline, which may come from a read error. The V call is TRBV6-2 or TRBV6-3, the J call TRBJ2-6; 9 nucleotides line up with TRBD1. The CDR3 has 17 residues. CDR1 and CDR2 from the germline V gene are MNHEY and SVGEGT. CDR3 protein: CTSRTGQGIRGTNVRTF. The CDR3 DNA reads TGTACCAGCAGAACCGGACAGGGGATTCGGGGGACCAACGTCCGGACTTTC.

Remarks on this clonotype: Here the CDR3 omits its conserved ending phenylalanine or tryptophan, so a read error is the likely source. The DNA is omitted, as the CDR3 cannot be located on it reliably, and the CDR3 follows TCRdb's listing. The V and J genes are TRBV4-2 and TRBJ2-7. The CDR3 comprises 14 residues, both ends counted. Germline assignment: CDR1 LGHNA and CDR2 YNFKEQ. The CDR3 reads CASSQGVHSYEQYC.

The J gene is TRBJ2-7, the V gene TRBV7-4; the D gene is possibly TRBD1 (5 bases). There are 17 residues in the CDR3. Trimming left V 1 base short and J 2 bases short, with 18 bases between. Germline loops: CDR1 SGHVT, CDR2 SQSDAQ. CDR3 in DNA: TGTGCCAGCAGCTTAGGATATTCGGCAGGGCCTACCTACGAGCAGTACTTC. As protein: CASSLGYSAGPTYEQYF.

This chain joins TRBV29-1 and TRBJ2-5; no firm D call. V was shortened by 3 bases and J by 10 bases, with 12 bases between the two germline ends. Germline CDR1 is SQVTM and CDR2 is ANQGSEA. The CDR3 is 11 amino acids. CDR3 amino acids: CSVDLVRIQYF. The CDR3 nucleotides read TGCAGCGTTGATTTGGTGAGGATCCAGTACTTC.

This clonotype was observed a single time. The chain combines TRBV6-1 with TRBJ2-7; the match to TRBD1 covers 8 bases. V shed 10 bases, J shed 1 base, and the junction held 9 bases outside the gene matches. Per germline, CDR1 MNHNS and CDR2 SASEGT. The CDR3 has 14 residues. CDR3 region: CANMGTGRSYEQYF. CDR3 DNA: TGTGCCAACATGGGGACAGGACGTTCCTACGAGCAGTACTTC.